A selection of T cell receptor beta chains follows, all from one sample in a study of blood T cells in healthy people across ages. Each CDR3 protein is one row after TCRdb ran MiXCR on the 5' RACE reads. The sample contains about 700,000 distinct CDR3 sequences, approximately 31% of which appear only once. Sequences were obtained from blood. The source is an elderly woman in good health. Both conserved end residues are part of each CDR3. D genes are given only for firm matches. Size is omitted from some rows. Given values are once, few, many or a class for expanded clones.

clone_size	v_call	j_call	d_call	cdr3_nt	cdr3_aa
many	TRBV29-1	TRBJ1-1	NA	TGCAGCGTGAGGGAAGGGGCGAACACTGAAGCTTTCTTT	CSVREGANTEAFF
NA	TRBV7-7	TRBJ2-5	NA	TGTACTAGTAGCTTAGGGGTCGGGTCCTTCAGCCAAGAGACCCAGTACTTC	CTSSLGVGSFSQETQYF
few	TRBV20-1	TRBJ2-1	NA	TGCAGTGCTAGAGGAGGGTCTACCCTGGGTCTTGAGCAGTTCTTC	CSARGGSTLGLEQFF
many	TRBV29-1	TRBJ2-7	NA	TGCAGCACCCGCTCCAGGGCCCCCGGGACTGTTACGTACGAGCAGTACTTC	CSTRSRAPGTVTYEQYF
many	TRBV3-1	TRBJ2-5	NA	TGTGCCAGCAGCCGAGGAGAGCTAGAGACCCAGTACTTC	CASSRGELETQYF
many	TRBV7-2	TRBJ2-1	TRBD2	TGTGCCAGCAGCCAAATAACCACACTCGGGCTAGCGGGGGTTGGGAATGAGCAGTTCTTC	CASSQITTLGLAGVGNEQFF
many	TRBV7-3	TRBJ2-1	NA	TGTGCCAGCAGCGGCAACAAAGACGAGCAGTTCTTC	CASSGNKDEQFF
few	TRBV2	TRBJ1-1	NA	TGTGCCAGCAGTGAAGCGCTTCAGGGGCAGGAAGCTTTCTTT	CASSEALQGQEAFF
many	TRBV6-5	TRBJ2-7	NA	TGTGCCAGCAGTAAGTTACTCCCAAGGGGATACTACGAGCAGTACTTC	CASSKLLPRGYYEQYF
many	TRBV20-1	TRBJ2-1	TRBD2	TGCAGTGCGCGGAGTAGCGGGGGGGCCTATGAGCAGTTCTTC	CSARSSGGAYEQFF
many	TRBV9	TRBJ2-5	NA	TGTGCCAGCAGCGTATCCCCCAGGCCACAGGGTTCGGAGACCCAGTACTTC	CASSVSPRPQGSETQYF
many	TRBV7-2	TRBJ2-7	TRBD1	TGTGCCAGCAGCTCATATACAGGGGACGGGGAGCAGTACTTC	CASSSYTGDGEQYF
few	TRBV29-1	TRBJ1-2	NA	TGCAGCGGGCTGACAGGACAGACTAACTATGGCTACACCTTC	CSGLTGQTNYGYTF
few	TRBV7-2	TRBJ2-1	TRBD2	TGTGCCAGCGCCGGGACTAGCGGGGCAGCGGTAGGGTACAATGAGCAGTTCTTC	CASAGTSGAAVGYNEQFF
many	TRBV10-3	TRBJ2-7	TRBD2	TGTGCCATCAGTGAGCAGGTAGCGGGGACCTACGAGCAGTACTTC	CAISEQVAGTYEQYF
few	TRBV7-9	TRBJ1-2	NA	TGTGTCAGCAGCCCTACAGCCTATGGCTACACCTTC	CVSSPTAYGYTF
many	TRBV20-1	TRBJ2-7	TRBD2	TGCAGTGCTAGCCCCTTCGGGGGGGCAGGTTACGAGCAGTACTTC	CSASPFGGAGYEQYF
many	TRBV3-1	TRBJ2-7	NA	TGTGCCAGCAGCCAAAATCCCGGAGCCCCTTACGAGCAGTACTTC	CASSQNPGAPYEQYF
NA	TRBV2	TRBJ2-6	NA	TGTGCCAGCACTCCCACGACAGTCGGGGCGGGTTCTGGGACCAACGTCCTGACTTTC	CASTPTTVGAGSGTNVLTF
few	TRBV30	TRBJ1-5	NA	TGTGCCTGGAGTTACCAGGGGTACAATCAGCCCCAGCATTTT	CAWSYQGYNQPQHF
many	TRBV20-1	TRBJ1-5	TRBD1	TGCAGTGCTAGGGAAGGACAGGCGAATCAGCCCCAGCATTTT	CSAREGQANQPQHF
once	TRBV20-1	TRBJ1-4	NA	TGCAGTGCTGGTGGGTGGTCAAACGAAAAACGGTTTTTT	CSAGGWSNEKRFF
many	TRBV20-1	TRBJ2-3	NA	TGCAGTGCTCCCCAGGGAACCACAGATACGCAGTATTTT	CSAPQGTTDTQYF
NA	TRBV20-1	TRBJ2-5	TRBD2	TGCAGTGCTATGCTAGCGGCGGAGACCCAGTACTTC	CSAMLAAETQYF
many	TRBV20-1	TRBJ2-1	TRBD2	TGCAGTGCTACCATGGGACTAGCGGGGGATATACTTAGGGGTGAGCAGTTCTTC	CSATMGLAGDILRGEQFF
NA	TRBV6-1	TRBJ2-3	TRBD1	TGTGCCAGCAGCCTCGAAGGAACAGGGGGCAGGGATACGCAGTATTTT	CASSLEGTGGRDTQYF
NA	TRBV4-2	TRBJ1-1	NA	TGTGCCAGCAGCCAAGTTAGGAGTCTCTTGAACGCTGAAGCTTTCTTT	CASSQVRSLLNAEAFF
many	TRBV5-1	TRBJ1-2	NA	TGCGCCAGCAGCTTGGGATCGCGCGACTATGGCTACACCTTC	CASSLGSRDYGYTF
NA	TRBV28	TRBJ2-3	TRBD1	TGTGCCAGCATCATGGGGGACAGACGTTCCACAGATACGCAGTATTTT	CASIMGDRRSTDTQYF
NA	TRBV2	TRBJ1-1	NA	TGTGCCAGCAGTGAATCCTGGGGAATCGCTGAAGCTTTCTTT	CASSESWGIAEAFF
NA	TRBV4-3	TRBJ2-1	NA	TGCGCCAGCAGCCAAGGAGGGACTGGAAAGGGGCATGAGCAGTTCTTC	CASSQGGTGKGHEQFF
NA	TRBV24-1	TRBJ1-1	NA	TGTGCCATCAGTGATTCGGGCAGAGATGAAGCTTTCTTT	CAISDSGRDEAFF
few	TRBV4-3	TRBJ1-2	NA	TGCGCCAGCAGCCAAGGGACCGGACAGTGGGCTAACTATGACTACACCTTC	CASSQGTGQWANYDYTF
many	TRBV5-1	TRBJ2-7	TRBD1	TGCGCCAGCAGCCCAACCGTTGGGACAGCCTACGAGCAGTACTTC	CASSPTVGTAYEQYF
NA	TRBV7-2	TRBJ2-3	TRBD2	TGTGCCAGCAGCGCCGACGGCGGGAGGACAGATACGCAGTATTTT	CASSADGGRTDTQYF
NA	TRBV7-2	TRBJ2-1	TRBD2	TGTGCCAGCAGCTTAATCGCTAGCGGGGGGGCCTTCAACCACAATGAGCAGTTCTTC	CASSLIASGGAFNHNEQFF
many	TRBV14	TRBJ2-3	TRBD2	TGTGCCAGCAGCCAGATATCGGGGGGGCCAATCTCAGATACGCAGTATTTT	CASSQISGGPISDTQYF
many	TRBV9	TRBJ2-5	NA	TGTGCCAGCAGCGTAGTTCAAGGGAGGACCCAGTACTTC	CASSVVQGRTQYF
NA	TRBV9	TRBJ2-3	NA	TGTGCCAGCAGCGTCGCGGGGGGACAGGACACAGATACGCAGTATTTT	CASSVAGGQDTDTQYF
many	TRBV5-1	TRBJ2-3	NA	TGCGCCAGCACCACTGGCGGGGGCGACACAGATACGCAGTATTTT	CASTTGGGDTDTQYF
many	TRBV21-1	TRBJ2-3	NA	TGTGCCAGCAGCAATAGGACAGGGAAACGGACGCAGTATTTT	CASSNRTGKRTQYF
many	TRBV15	TRBJ2-5	NA	TGTGCCACCAGCAGAGATTCGGGGGATGGAGAGACCCAGTACTTC	CATSRDSGDGETQYF
NA	TRBV3-1	TRBJ2-3	TRBD2	TGTGCCAGCAGCCGAACGGGGGGGGCTCACGATACGCAGTATTTT	CASSRTGGAHDTQYF
few	TRBV7-2	TRBJ2-2	TRBD1	TGTGCCAGCAGCTTGATCCCAGACAGGGCCACCGGGGAGCTGTTTTTT	CASSLIPDRATGELFF
NA	TRBV7-2	TRBJ2-1	TRBD2	TGTGCCAGCAGCCCTCCAGGACTAGCGGGGTTATACAATGAGCAGTTCTTC	CASSPPGLAGLYNEQFF
many	TRBV6-5	TRBJ1-2	TRBD1	TGTGCCAGCAGTCCACAGGGGGCGCGTGGCTACACCTTC	CASSPQGARGYTF
many	TRBV9	TRBJ2-5	TRBD2	TGTGCCAGCAGCGCAATAGAAACGGGGGGCCAAGAGACCCAGTACTTC	CASSAIETGGQETQYF
many	TRBV2	TRBJ1-2	NA	TGTGCCAGCAGAACAGGAGTTAGAAGCCCCTATGGCTACACCTTC	CASRTGVRSPYGYTF
NA	TRBV6-1	TRBJ2-1	TRBD2	TGTGCCAGCAGTAAGAGCGGGGGGACCTACAATGAGCAGTTCTTC	CASSKSGGTYNEQFF
few	TRBV19	TRBJ2-6	TRBD2	TGTGCCAGTAGTACCCGGGGGGGGTTCGGGGCCAACGTCCTGACTTTC	CASSTRGGFGANVLTF